The entry below gives a single T cell receptor (beta chain) sequence along with its context. RNA transcripts provided the source from which TCR beta CDR3 regions were amplified. First-round RT-PCR with HTBI primers amplified the TCR CDR3 region. TCRdb reprocessed the multiplex PCR reads with MiXCR, giving one entry per CDR3 protein. Found here are about 300,000 distinct CDR3 sequences, 16% of them singletons; the top ten hold 33%. The sample originates from a study of T cells in Graves' hyperthyroidism and ophthalmopathy. This CDR3 is 15 amino acids long. The germline gives CDR1 SGHRS, CDR2 YFSETQ. Losses at the gene ends were 3 bases for V and 5 bases for J; bases not matched to a gene: 8.

The V gene is TRBV5-1, the J gene TRBJ2-5, with 9 nucleotides matching TRBD1. The receptor was derived from a young man with Graves' hyperthyroidism. The sequencing sample was made of blood. CDR3 DNA sequence: TGCGCCAGCAGCTGGGTAGGGACAGGGCCCGAGACCCAGTACTTC. This sequence encodes CASSWVGTGPETQYF.